This paragraph reports one T cell receptor (beta chain). Its antigen is undetermined. It was with a sample-barcoded 5' primer and a J-beta primer mix that a second PCR of about 6 to 12 cycles was run. TCRdb used MiXCR to reprocess the 5' RACE reads, holding one entry per CDR3 protein. The repertoire has about 680,000 distinct CDR3 sequences, around 45% of them found once; the top ten carry roughly 30%. This sample stems from a study of blood T cells in healthy people across ages. Notes on the study in general: Strong correlation was found linking TCR beta diversity to naive T cell percentage.

CDR3 size: 15 residues. V lost 5 bases to trimming and J lost 1 base, with 9 bases between them. CDR1 and CDR2 from the germline V gene are MDHEN and SYDVKM. This sequence joins TRBV28 and TRBJ2-6, with D unclear. Sequencing was performed on blood. The clonotype was recovered from a woman aged 55-70 years in good health. CDR3 DNA sequence: TGTGCCAGCAGTCCCTCCGTTTCTGGGGCCAACGTCCTGACTTTC. Protein: CASSPSVSGANVLTF.